This section outlines one T cell receptor (beta chain) sequence together with its context. Its target is unknown. The table came from immunoSEQ multiplex PCR; TCRdb's copy has only in-frame clones and leaves some out. The repertoire has about 100,000 clones, 80% to 90% of them found once; the top ten carry roughly 0.71%. These data originate in a study of graft-versus-host responses after intestinal transplantation. Study information: Every one of the recipients received anti-thymocyte globulin induction and afterwards took tacrolimus and steroids for about 3 years.

The study's findings and limits: Graft-donor T cell macrochimerism in patients accompanied high graft-versus-host to host-versus-graft clonal ratios in allografts. Investigators detected GvH clones in recipient marrow, with some emerging earlier in ileum or blood. Declines in HvG clones occurring early post-transplant were associated with peak circulating GvH clone levels.

The CDR3 covers 16 residues. Germline V CDR1 and CDR2: MGHRA, YSYEKL. Trimming stripped 0 bases from V and 10 bases from J, with 19 bases between. The source is a human donor who was the organ donor for an intestinal transplant. The sequencing used unstimulated CD4+ T cells sorted from spleen or lymph node cells, collected before transplant. This chain connects TRBV4-1 to TRBJ1-5; D is perhaps TRBD1 (5 bases). The CDR3 sequence: CASSQDFVQDHRPQHF. CDR3 in DNA: TGCGCCAGCAGCCAAGATTTTGTACAGGATCACAGACCCCAGCATTTT.